This is a list of T cell receptor beta chains from one sample in a study of CD8 T cells in ankylosing spondylitis. One entry per CDR3 protein results from TCRdb running MiXCR on the 5' RACE reads. The repertoire holds around 130,000 distinct CDR3 sequences, with roughly an eighth as singletons. The source material was blood, either unsorted or a sorted T cell fraction (not recorded which). The receptors stem from a female donor with ankylosing spondylitis or in good health (not recorded which). Both conserved end residues are part of each CDR3. The order of the fields is V gene, D gene, clone size, J gene, CDR3 protein, CDR3 DNA. D genes are given only for firm matches. The size of a clone is reported for some rows only, either as once, few or many, or as a class for expanded clones.

v_call: TRBV18; d_call: .; clone_size: few; j_call: TRBJ2-1; cdr3_aa: CASSQVAMTEIPYNEQFF; cdr3_nt: TGTGCCAGCTCCCAAGTCGCGATGACAGAGATACCGTACAATGAGCAGTTCTTC
v_call: TRBV7-2; d_call: .; clone_size: .; j_call: TRBJ2-1; cdr3_aa: CASSLGRGSNEQFF; cdr3_nt: TGTGCCAGCAGCCTGGGGCGGGGCAGCAATGAGCAGTTCTTC
v_call: TRBV19; d_call: TRBD1; clone_size: few; j_call: TRBJ2-7; cdr3_aa: CASSRQGVAYEQYF; cdr3_nt: TGTGCCAGTAGTAGACAGGGGGTGGCCTACGAGCAGTACTTC
v_call: TRBV12-3/TRBV12-4; d_call: .; clone_size: many; j_call: TRBJ2-5; cdr3_aa: CASSLSTETQYF; cdr3_nt: TGTGCCAGCAGTTTATCGACTGAGACCCAGTACTTC
v_call: TRBV7-2; d_call: .; clone_size: few; j_call: TRBJ2-7; cdr3_aa: CASTGTQSSYEQYF; cdr3_nt: TGTGCCAGTACCGGGACTCAAAGCTCCTACGAGCAGTACTTC
v_call: TRBV20-1; d_call: TRBD1; clone_size: many; j_call: TRBJ2-1; cdr3_aa: CSAWTGNEQFF; cdr3_nt: TGCAGTGCGTGGACAGGGAATGAGCAGTTCTTC
v_call: TRBV6-1; d_call: .; clone_size: .; j_call: TRBJ2-7; cdr3_aa: CASSQRLLSYEQYF; cdr3_nt: TGTGCCAGCTCGCAGCGGCTATTATCCTACGAGCAGTACTTC
v_call: TRBV5-6; d_call: .; clone_size: few; j_call: TRBJ1-1; cdr3_aa: CASSLARGGTEAFF; cdr3_nt: TGTGCCAGCAGCTTGGCGAGGGGCGGCACTGAAGCTTTCTTT
v_call: TRBV4-2; d_call: .; clone_size: many; j_call: TRBJ2-3; cdr3_aa: CASSQEPGGTDTQYF; cdr3_nt: TGTGCCAGCAGCCAAGAGCCGGGTGGAACAGATACGCAGTATTTT
v_call: TRBV4-1; d_call: .; clone_size: .; j_call: TRBJ2-3; cdr3_aa: CASSQVFTGGDTQYF; cdr3_nt: TGCGCCAGCAGCCAAGTGTTCACTGGCGGAGATACGCAGTATTTT
v_call: TRBV29-1; d_call: TRBD2; clone_size: many; j_call: TRBJ2-7; cdr3_aa: CSVASGNYEQYF; cdr3_nt: TGCAGCGTTGCTAGCGGGAACTACGAGCAGTACTTC
v_call: TRBV7-9; d_call: TRBD2; clone_size: .; j_call: TRBJ2-3; cdr3_aa: CASSPRGGGTSTDTQYF; cdr3_nt: TGTGCCAGCAGCCCCCGGGGGGGAGGCACTAGCACAGATACGCAGTATTTT